This T cell receptor (beta chain) appears in the sequencing data of a study of human T cells and chemical hapten exposure. In this sample, this clonotype turned up many times. Its antigen is still unknown. Germline-derived CDR1 and CDR2 are KGHSH and LQKENI. V lost 3 bases, J lost 0 bases, and 2 bases lay in between. The CDR3 is 12 amino acids. From the RACE reads, TCRdb called clonotypes with MiXCR, one entry per CDR3 protein. Among about 340,000 distinct CDR3 sequences listed, approximately 6.3% were seen once. Specified time point: patch test 1, 2 weeks after DPC sensitization. The treatment denotes: therapeutic diphenylcyclopropenone sensitization with weekly scalp DPC. Study results and caveats: Versus controls, expanded TCRs had significantly more large CDR3 similarity clusters.

Sequencing was performed on whole blood, taken in connection with sensitization to the hapten diphenylcyclopropenone (DPC). This chain links TRBV18 with TRBJ2-5; D gene unclear. The origin of this receptor is a woman aged 18-29 years with alopecia areata. Some clones in this sample may be carry-over from other donors' samples. CDR3 residues: CASSPNQETQYF. The DNA of the CDR3 is TGTGCCAGCTCACCCAACCAAGAGACCCAGTACTTC.